Sequencing of this T cell receptor (beta chain) was carried out in a study of human T cells and chemical hapten exposure. The ends lost 4 bases at V and 4 bases at J; junction bases unmatched: 4. CDR3 length: 14 residues. Per the germline V gene, CDR1 is MNHNY and CDR2 is SVGAGI (reference sequence). This clonotype appeared many times. Original handling: From approximately 20,000 to 700,000 TCRs were found per sample, with a median of around 96,000. TCRdb itself ran the RACE reads through MiXCR, one entry per CDR3 protein. The V and J calls, along with clone size, are taken from TCRdb and not from the paper's own processing. The sample carries 100,000 or so distinct CDR3 sequences, 8% to 13% recorded once. Time point given: patch test 1, 2 weeks after DPC sensitization. This sample's treatment: therapeutic diphenylcyclopropenone sensitization with weekly scalp DPC. At every patch-test visit, blood was drawn before the patch test was applied.

Sequences were derived from whole blood, sampled in connection with sensitization to the hapten diphenylcyclopropenone (DPC). The TCR was taken from a woman in her thirties or forties with alopecia areata. Some clones in this sample may be carry-over from other donors' samples. This chain links TRBV6-6 with TRBJ2-7; 10 nucleotides line up with TRBD2. The DNA of the CDR3 is TGTGCCAGCAGTTTCGCTAGCGGGAGTTACGAGCAGTACTTC. Translation: CASSFASGSYEQYF.